The 22 T cell receptor beta chains listed next were all sequenced from one sample in a study of cytomegalovirus exposure and HLA in healthy donors. The PCR was carried out with 60 Vbeta primers and 13 Jbeta primers. Sequencing was performed with immunoSEQ multiplex PCR; in TCRdb, only in-frame clones are kept and a portion is missing. The sample consists of over 250,000 clones, roughly 89% of them appearing once. The sample taken for sequencing was PBMCs. The receptors come from a man aged 40-50 years in good health and CMV-seropositive.

There are a few counts of this clone. The chain combines TRBV6-6 with TRBJ2-7, with 9 bases fitting TRBD1. This CDR3 comprises 13 residues. The V gene's germline CDR1 is MNHNY and CDR2 SVGAGI (reference sequence). Trimming cost V 7 bases and J 6 bases; bases outside gene matches: 7. The CDR3 DNA sequence: TGTGCCAGCACTCGGACAGGGGAGGTCGAGCAGTACTTC. This encodes CASTRTGEVEQYF.

V gene TRBV28 combines with J gene TRBJ1-2; 8 nucleotides match TRBD1. Trimming removed 6 bases from V and 8 bases from J; junction bases left unmatched: 14. The CDR3 contains 15 residues. Germline CDR1 and CDR2: MDHEN and SYDVKM. Here the CDR3 DNA reads TGTGCCAGCAGCCTAGGCCCGCAGGGGGCGCGGGGCTACACCTTC. Encoded protein: CASSLGPQGARGYTF.

This clone was recorded once. This rearrangement joins TRBV28 to TRBJ2-7; TRBD1 matches at 7 bases. The CDR3 has 17 amino acids. The trim removed 5 bases at V and 0 bases at J, leaving 13 bases unmatched. Germline V gene data show CDR1 as MDHEN and CDR2 as SYDVKM. The CDR3 sequence is CASSPNLTGKDSYEQYF. The CDR3 region has the DNA TGTGCCAGCAGTCCCAACTTGACAGGGAAAGACTCCTACGAGCAGTACTTC.

This chain joins TRBV5-4 and TRBJ2-7; 10 bases are a match to TRBD1. Germline CDR1 reads SGHNT; CDR2 reads YYREEE (reference sequence). This CDR3 is 14 amino acids long. V lost 2 bases and J lost 4; bases outside the gene matches: 3. As DNA, the CDR3 is TGTGCCAGCAGCTTCCGGGACAGGGGATACGAGCAGTACTTC. Its translation is CASSFRDRGYEQYF.

The V gene is TRBV29-1, the J gene TRBJ2-1; maybe TRBD1 (6 bases). This CDR3 comprises 12 residues. V lost 6 bases to trimming and J lost 9 bases, with 15 bases between them. Germline-derived CDR1 and CDR2 are SQVTM and ANQGSEA. CDR3: CSVLKGGSEQFF. DNA for the CDR3: TGCAGCGTCCTCAAAGGGGGATCTGAGCAGTTCTTC.

V usage is TRBV27 and J usage is TRBJ2-7; TRBD1 aligns across 7 bases. The trim removed 5 bases at V and 0 bases at J, leaving 7 bases unmatched. The CDR3 runs to 15 residues. The germline CDR1 and CDR2 sequences are MNHEY and SMNVEV (reference sequence). CDR3 residues: CASSPSTGSSYEQYF. The CDR3 DNA reads as TGTGCCAGCAGTCCTTCGACAGGGAGCTCCTACGAGCAGTACTTC.

This clone occurred once. The chain has TRBV6-6 and TRBJ2-7, with 7 bases fitting TRBD1. Losses at the gene ends were 2 bases for V and 3 bases for J; bases not matched to a gene: 4. The germline V gene encodes CDR1 MNHNY and CDR2 SVGAGI (reference sequence). CDR3 size: 14 residues. The CDR3 region is CASSYGTDHYEQYF. CDR3 bases: TGTGCCAGCAGTTACGGGACAGACCACTACGAGCAGTACTTC.

V usage is TRBV7-6 and J usage is TRBJ2-2, with TRBD2 identical over 10 bases. There are 17 residues in the CDR3. Trimming cost V 3 bases and J 3 bases; bases outside gene matches: 7. Per germline, CDR1 SGHVS and CDR2 FNYEAQ. The CDR3 DNA reads TGTGCCAGCAGCTTGGGGCTGCTAGCGGGAGACACCGGGGAGCTGTTTTTT. Translation gives CASSLGLLAGDTGELFF. Full variable domain (rest looked up from reference TRBV7-6 and TRBJ2-2): GAGVSQSPRYKVTKRGQDVALRCDPISGHVSLYWYRQALGQGPEFLTYFNYEAQQDKSGLPNDRFSAERPEGSISTLTIQRTEQRDSAMYRCASSLGLLAGDTGELFFGEGSRLTVL.

This clone appeared once. The chain is built from TRBV4-1 and TRBJ1-4, with D possibly matching TRBD1 (5 bases). CDR3 length: 15 residues. Germline lookup yields CDR1 MGHRA and CDR2 YSYEKL. The germline V and J ends were trimmed by 4 bases and 4 bases, with 13 bases remaining between them. The CDR3 DNA reads TGCGCCAGCAGCCCCCAAGGGGCTAGTAATGAAAAACTGTTTTTT. Translating it yields CASSPQGASNEKLFF.

The V call is TRBV5-1, the J call TRBJ2-7; 8 bases are shared with TRBD1. V lost 0 bases to trimming and J lost 6 bases; unmatched junction nucleotides: 11. The germline CDR1 and CDR2 sequences are SGHRS and YFSETQ. This CDR3 is 16 amino acids long. The CDR3 here is CASSLGVGQVNAEQYF. Written as DNA, the CDR3 is TGCGCCAGCAGCTTGGGGGTGGGACAGGTCAACGCCGAGCAGTACTTC. The whole variable domain, filled in from reference TRBV5-1 and TRBJ2-7, reads KAGVTQTPRYLIKTRGQQVTLSCSPISGHRSVSWYQQTPGQGLQFLFEYFSETQRNKGNFPGRFSGRQFSNSRSEMNVSTLELGDSALYLCASSLGVGQVNAEQYFGPGTRLTVT.

The chain has TRBV5-1 and TRBJ2-1; 7 bases match TRBD2. This CDR3 has 15 residues. The V gene's germline CDR1 is SGHRS and CDR2 YFSETQ. V lost 2 bases to trimming and J lost 4 bases; unmatched junction nucleotides: 6. CDR3 bases: TGCGCCAGCAGCTTATGGGGACTACCATACAATGAGCAGTTCTTC. This translates into CASSLWGLPYNEQFF.

V usage is TRBV19 and J usage is TRBJ2-7, with 7 bases identical to TRBD1. Trimming removed 6 bases from V and 4 bases from J; junction bases left unmatched: 6. CDR3 size: 13 residues. Looked up from germline, CDR1 is LNHDA and CDR2 is SQIVND (reference sequence). The CDR3 DNA is TGTGCCAGTAGATCAGGGGGTGGTTACGAGCAGTACTTC. Its protein is CASRSGGGYEQYF.

The chain employs TRBV28 and TRBJ2-5, with a weak D call TRBD1 (6 bases). V was trimmed by 6 bases and J by 0 bases, leaving 17 bases between them. CDR1 is MDHEN and CDR2 is SYDVKM in the germline V gene. This CDR3 region has 16 residues. CDR3 DNA sequence: TGTGCCAGCAGCCGCCGGACCGGACAGAACCAAGAGACCCAGTACTTC. This gives the protein CASSRRTGQNQETQYF. Complete variable domain (other parts from reference TRBV28 and TRBJ2-5): DVKVTQSSRYLVKRTGEKVFLECVQDMDHENMFWYRQDPGLGLRLIYFSYDVKMKEKGDIPEGYSVSREKKERFSLILESASTNQTSMYLCASSRRTGQNQETQYFGPGTRLLVL.

This clone occurred a few times. The rearrangement uses TRBV7-9 and TRBJ1-4, with 10 bases fitting TRBD1. CDR1 is SEHNR and CDR2 is FQNEAQ in the germline V gene (reference sequence). CDR3 length: 13 residues. V was pared by 7 bases and J by 5 bases, with 1 base of the junction left unmatched. The CDR3 here is CASTDRGNEKLFF. Written as DNA, the CDR3 is TGTGCCAGCACGGACAGGGGGAATGAAAAACTGTTTTTT. The full variable domain, its missing parts supplied by reference TRBV7-9 and TRBJ1-4, is DTGVSQNPRHKITKRGQNVTFRCDPISEHNRLYWYRQTLGQGPEFLTYFQNEAQLEKSRLLSDRFSAERPKGSFSTLEIQRTEQGDSAMYLCASTDRGNEKLFFGSGTQLSVL.

The chain couples TRBV29-1 to TRBJ2-5; 10 positions match TRBD2. This CDR3 has 15 amino acids. Germline values: CDR1 SQVTM, CDR2 ANQGSEA. V was clipped by 7 bases and J by 1 base; unmatched bases: 9. Written as DNA, the CDR3 is TGCAGCGCTGAGTCCCCTAGCGGGAGCCAAGAGACCCAGTACTTC. This gives the protein CSAESPSGSQETQYF.

The rearrangement joins TRBV12-5 to TRBJ1-2; a possible D gene is TRBD1 (6 bases). The CDR3 loop spans 14 amino acids. V lost 2 bases to trimming and J lost 3 bases, with 10 bases between them. Germline assignment: CDR1 LGHNT and CDR2 FRNRAP. The CDR3 region has the DNA TGTGCTAGTGGTTTGCCCGGGACATACTATGGCTACACCTTC. It encodes CASGLPGTYYGYTF.

The chain uses TRBV7-6 and TRBJ2-3, with 11 bases aligning to TRBD2. Germline CDR1 SGHVS, CDR2 FNYEAQ. The CDR3 runs to 14 residues. V lost 3 bases, J lost 6 bases, and 2 bases stayed unmatched. The CDR3 loop reads CASSLTSGKDTQYF. In nucleotides, the CDR3 is TGTGCCAGCAGCTTGACTAGCGGGAAGGATACGCAGTATTTT.

The chain employs TRBV10-3 and TRBJ1-1, with TRBD1 matching over 7 bases. CDR1 and CDR2 from the germline V gene are ENHRY and SYGVKD. The CDR3 is made up of 13 amino acids. V was clipped by 6 bases and J by 2 bases; unmatched bases: 3. In nucleotides, the CDR3 is TGTGCCATCAGCGGGACAGAAAACACTGAAGCTTTCTTT. It yields the protein CAISGTENTEAFF.

The sample holds many counts of this clone. This rearrangement joins TRBV7-9 to TRBJ2-5; 8 bases match TRBD1. Germline assignment: CDR1 SEHNR and CDR2 FQNEAQ (reference sequence). Losses at the gene ends were 4 bases for V and 4 bases for J; bases not matched to a gene: 2. This CDR3 is built from 13 residues. The CDR3 nucleotides are TGTGCCAGCAGCTCCAGGGGGCCAGAGACCCAGTACTTC. As protein: CASSSRGPETQYF.

This chain links TRBV29-1 with TRBJ2-5, with D hard to call. The CDR3 length is 12 residues. Deletions cut 4 bases from V and 4 bases from J, with 10 bases between. Germline V CDR1 and CDR2: SQVTM, ANQGSEA. The CDR3 sequence: CSVVSGGETQYF. The CDR3 DNA reads as TGCAGCGTTGTATCGGGTGGAGAGACCCAGTACTTC.

This clone was seen once. V is TRBV4-1 and J is TRBJ1-2; 8 nucleotides agree with TRBD1. The junction had 5 bases not matched to a gene; V was cut back by 4 bases and J by 7 bases. The V gene's germline CDR1 is MGHRA and CDR2 YSYEKL. The CDR3 has 13 amino acids. The CDR3 here is CASSPDRDGGYTF. CDR3 bases: TGCGCCAGCAGCCCGGACAGGGACGGTGGCTACACCTTC.

A note on this clone: The junction does not match germline at one end; this may be a read error. The rearrangement links TRBV7-7 to TRBJ2-5; TRBD2 matches at 8 bases. Germline lookup yields CDR1 SSHAT and CDR2 FNYEAQ (reference sequence). This CDR3 comprises 15 residues. CDR3 region: CASSLTRGGRETQYF. Written as DNA, the CDR3 is TGTGCTAGCAGCTTAACACGGGGGGGGAGGGAGACCCAGTACTTC.